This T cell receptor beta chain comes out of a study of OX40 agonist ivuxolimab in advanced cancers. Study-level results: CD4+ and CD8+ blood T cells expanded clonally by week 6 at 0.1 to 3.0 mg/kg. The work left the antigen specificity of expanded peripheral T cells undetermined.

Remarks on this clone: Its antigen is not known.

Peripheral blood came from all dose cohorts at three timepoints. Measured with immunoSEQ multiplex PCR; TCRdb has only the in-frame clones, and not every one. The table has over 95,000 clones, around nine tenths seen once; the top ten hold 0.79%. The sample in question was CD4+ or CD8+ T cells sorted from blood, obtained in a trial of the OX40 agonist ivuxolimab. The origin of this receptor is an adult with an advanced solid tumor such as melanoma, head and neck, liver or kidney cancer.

CDR3 region: CASSAGSSRGADEQYF. The CDR3 region has the DNA TGTGCCAGCAGCGCGGGGTCGAGTCGGGGGGCGGACGAGCAGTACTTC. This sequence joins TRBV9 and TRBJ2-7; the D gene is possibly TRBD2 (7 bases). CDR3 length: 16 residues. The V gene lost 3 bases and the J gene lost 5 bases, with 21 bases spanning the gap. Germline V gene data show CDR1 as SGDLS and CDR2 as YYNGEE.